This entry features one T cell receptor beta chain sequence. The germline V gene has CDR1 MNHEY and CDR2 SVGAGI. V dropped 6 bases and J dropped 2 bases, with 9 bases sitting between them. The CDR3 contains 13 residues. The data originate from a study of cytomegalovirus exposure and HLA in healthy donors. Whole-study context: Caucasian-associated ancestry cluster membership applied to about four fifths of 398 genotyped donors.

PCR was performed using 60 Vbeta and 13 Jbeta primers. Sequencing used immunoSEQ multiplex PCR; TCRdb keeps in-frame clones, though not all of them. The repertoire consists of nearly 80,000 clones, with roughly 80% occurring once and the leading ten covering roughly 22%. V is TRBV6-5 and J is TRBJ2-3; perhaps TRBD1 as D (6 bases). This receptor was taken from a woman in her thirties or forties in good health and CMV-seropositive. The specimen was PBMCs. The CDR3 nucleotides read TGTGCCAGCAGAGACAGGTTCACAGATACGCAGTATTTT. Its translation is CASRDRFTDTQYF.